The 20 T cell receptor beta chains presented below share a single source sample, sequenced in a study of T cells in Graves' hyperthyroidism and ophthalmopathy. Researchers took RNA transcripts and amplified the TCR beta CDR3 regions from them. The study used the HTBI primer set for a first-round RT-PCR of the TCR CDR3. TCRdb ran MiXCR on the multiplex PCR reads and lists one entry per CDR3 protein. This table holds about 290,000 distinct CDR3 sequences, 12% to 15% found once. Sequenced: blood. These receptors came from a woman in her 40s with Graves' hyperthyroidism.

The rearrangement uses TRBV4-1 and TRBJ2-4; D not resolved. From germline, CDR1 is MGHRA and CDR2 YSYEKL. Trimming pared 1 base from V and 2 bases from J, leaving 12 bases between. This CDR3 is built from 16 residues. The CDR3 protein is CASSQVATWTKNIQYF. The CDR3 DNA reads TGCGCCAGCAGCCAAGTGGCTACTTGGACCAAAAACATTCAGTACTTC.

This clonotype was found many times. This chain uses TRBV12-3 or TRBV12-4 with TRBJ2-2, with 7 nucleotides matching TRBD2. The junction had 7 bases not matched to a gene; V was cut back by 4 bases and J by 5 bases. The CDR3 runs 15 residues. CDR3 sequence: CASSWRLAETGELFF. In DNA, the CDR3 is TGTGCCAGCAGTTGGCGGCTAGCGGAAACCGGGGAGCTGTTTTTT.

As concerns this clonotype: A read error is possible here, since a much larger clone lies one base away. As DNA, the CDR3 is TGTTCCAGCTCACCAAATGTGAGGAACACTGAAGCTTTCTTT. It codes for CSSSPNVRNTEAFF. The rearrangement links TRBV18 to TRBJ1-1; D gene unclear. CDR1 is KGHSH, CDR2 LQKENI, per germline. CDR3 length: 14 residues.

This clonotype was found many times. This chain joins TRBV28 and TRBJ1-4; 10 bases are shared with TRBD1. Per the germline V gene, CDR1 is MDHEN and CDR2 is SYDVKM. The V and J ends lost 4 bases and 7 bases, in that order; junction bases with no gene match: 6. This CDR3 region has 15 residues. CDR3 sequence reads: CASSSPGQGPEKLFF. CDR3 bases: TGTGCCAGCAGTTCGCCGGGACAGGGGCCTGAAAAACTGTTTTTT. Full variable domain (missing parts from reference TRBV28 and TRBJ1-4): DVKVTQSSRYLVKRTGEKVFLECVQDMDHENMFWYRQDPGLGLRLIYFSYDVKMKEKGDIPEGYSVSREKKERFSLILESASTNQTSMYLCASSSPGQGPEKLFFGSGTQLSVL.

There are many counts of this clonotype. The rearrangement uses TRBV4-1 and TRBJ1-2; D is uncertain. CDR3 length equals 13 residues. CDR1 is MGHRA and CDR2 is YSYEKL in the germline V gene. Trimming left V 1 base short and J 6 bases short, with 9 bases between. The CDR3, as DNA: TGCGCCAGCAGCCAAGTTGATCAGGATGGCTACACCTTC. It translates to CASSQVDQDGYTF.

This clonotype was found a few times. This chain links TRBV19 with TRBJ1-5; the D is unclear. CDR3 length: 16 amino acids. The V end lost 7 bases, the J end lost 4 bases, and 20 bases lay between the germline ends. From germline, CDR1 is LNHDA and CDR2 SQIVND (reference sequence). CDR3 in amino acids: CASNPLGVGGNQPQHF. The CDR3 DNA is TGTGCCAGTAACCCACTTGGGGTAGGTGGGAATCAGCCCCAGCATTTT.

The table lists this clonotype with many counts. This rearrangement joins TRBV11-2 to TRBJ2-2; 13 bases are shared with TRBD2. V was pared by 4 bases and J by 5 bases, with 7 bases of the junction left unmatched. This CDR3 comprises 17 residues. The germline V gene encodes CDR1 SGHAT and CDR2 FQNNGV. The CDR3 is CASSSWTSGSGTGELFF. The DNA for the CDR3 is TGTGCCAGCAGCTCCTGGACTAGCGGGAGCGGGACCGGGGAGCTGTTTTTT.

This clonotype was observed a few times. This chain links TRBV6-1 with TRBJ1-1; D might be TRBD1 (6 bases). The CDR3 extends over 14 amino acids. Germline V gene data show CDR1 as MNHNS and CDR2 as SASEGT. Trimming pared 6 bases from V and 3 bases from J, leaving 14 bases between. CDR3 coding DNA: TGTGCCAGCAGCCAGGGGCCGCTGGACACTGAAGCTTTCTTT. Translation gives CASSQGPLDTEAFF.

The table lists this clonotype with many counts. The chain carries TRBV6-1 and TRBJ2-7, with 10 bases lining up with TRBD1. CDR1 and CDR2 from the germline V gene are MNHNS and SASEGT. V dropped 0 bases and J dropped 4; count of bases not matched to a gene: 12. This CDR3 region has 18 residues. CDR3 residues: CASSEAHRGTGARYEQYF. The CDR3 nucleotides are TGTGCCAGCAGTGAAGCCCATCGAGGGACAGGGGCCCGTTACGAGCAGTACTTC.

The table lists this clonotype with many counts. This chain joins TRBV7-2 and TRBJ2-1; weak D call: TRBD2 (6 bases). Germline CDR1 reads SGHTA; CDR2 reads FQGNSA. The CDR3 loop spans 13 amino acids. Between the trimmed V and J ends, which lost 6 bases and 8 bases, there was a span of 14 bases. CDR3: CASRFSGGHEQFF. The CDR3 DNA reads TGTGCCAGCAGGTTTAGCGGAGGGCATGAGCAGTTCTTC. The full variable domain, its missing parts supplied by reference TRBV7-2 and TRBJ2-1, is GAGVSQSPSNKVTEKGKDVELRCDPISGHTALYWYRQSLGQGLEFLIYFQGNSAPDKSGLPSDRFSAERTGGSVSTLTIQRTQQEDSAVYLCASRFSGGHEQFFGPGTRLTVL.

This clonotype was counted at least ten times. The V gene is TRBV28, the J gene TRBJ1-4, with 7 bases fitting TRBD1. The V segment lost 4 bases and the J segment 0 bases; nucleotides outside the gene matches: 5. Germline V CDR1 and CDR2: MDHEN, SYDVKM. The CDR3 is 16 amino acids. CDR3 sequence (DNA): TGTGCCAGCAGTTCTGGACAGGCCGCAACTAATGAAAAACTGTTTTTT. Amino acid sequence: CASSSGQAATNEKLFF.

This sequence joins TRBV5-1 and TRBJ1-3, with D possibly TRBD1 on 5 matching bases. The CDR3 sequence is 15 residues long. CDR1 SGHRS and CDR2 YFSETQ come from the germline V gene. Trimming stripped 4 bases from V and 0 bases from J, with 11 bases between. The CDR3 here is CASSAAGGSGNTIYF. The DNA of the CDR3 is TGCGCCAGCAGCGCGGCCGGGGGCTCTGGAAACACCATATATTTT.

This clonotype was seen more than once but under ten times. This CDR3 is CASSLRGLQRDTQYF. The DNA for the CDR3 is TGTGCCAGCAGTTTACGGGGTCTACAGAGGGATACGCAGTATTTT. This chain links TRBV12-3 or TRBV12-4 with TRBJ2-3; D may be TRBD2 (5 bases). The CDR3 runs 15 residues. Trimming removed 2 bases at V and 6 bases at J, with 15 bases between.

The genes are TRBV20-1 and TRBJ2-2, with D perhaps matching TRBD1 (6 bases). This CDR3 has 15 amino acids. Trimming took 1 base from V and 6 from J, leaving 15 bases between them. CDR1 DFQATT and CDR2 SNEGSKA come from the germline V gene (reference sequence). CDR3 amino acids: CSARAFDRSAGELFF. In nucleotides, the CDR3 is TGCAGTGCTAGAGCCTTTGACAGGTCCGCCGGGGAGCTGTTTTTT.

This clonotype has more than one count but fewer than ten. This chain joins TRBV6-4 and TRBJ2-1; D unclear. V lost 0 bases and J 0 bases, leaving 9 bases between the germline ends. This CDR3 contains 16 residues. CDR1 MRHNA and CDR2 SNTAGT come from the germline V gene. CDR3 loop: CASSDSELSSYNEQFF. The CDR3 DNA reads as TGTGCCAGCAGTGACTCGGAGCTTAGCTCCTACAATGAGCAGTTCTTC.

This clonotype came up many times. The chain is built from TRBV3-1 and TRBJ2-3, with TRBD1 identical over 8 bases. The CDR3 contains 12 residues. The V gene's germline CDR1 is LGHDT and CDR2 YNNKEL (reference sequence). Germline trimming cut 1 base from V and 13 bases from J; bases unmatched to any gene: 4. The CDR3 DNA follows: TGTGCCAGCAGCCAAGGAGTGGGACAGGAGTATTTT. Translated: CASSQGVGQEYF.

This clonotype was counted many times. The V call is TRBV3-1, the J call TRBJ2-3; the match to TRBD2 covers 7 bases. V shed 0 bases, J shed 2 bases, and the junction held 5 bases outside the gene matches. CDR1 is LGHDT and CDR2 is YNNKEL in the germline V gene (reference sequence). This CDR3 has 16 residues. CDR3: CASSQESGRDTDTQYF. The CDR3 nucleotides are TGTGCCAGCAGCCAAGAATCAGGGAGGGACACAGATACGCAGTATTTT.

The table lists this clonotype with many counts. The rearrangement joins TRBV18 to TRBJ2-1; D may be TRBD2 (5 bases). The CDR3 runs 14 residues. Trimming removed 6 bases from V and 7 bases from J, with 16 bases in between. The germline V gene encodes CDR1 KGHSH and CDR2 LQKENI. DNA of the CDR3: TGTGCCAGCTCTCCTAGCAGACGCACTAATGAGCAGTTCTTC. Amino acid sequence: CASSPSRRTNEQFF.

A word on this clonotype: A clone one base away is much larger, so this may be a read error. The conserved final phenylalanine or tryptophan is absent from the CDR3, which likely points to a read error. The chain carries TRBV28 and TRBJ1-5; TRBD1 agrees at 9 bases. The germline V gene encodes CDR1 MDHEN and CDR2 SYDVKM. The V gene end was trimmed by 6 bases and the J gene end by 6 bases; junction bases not matched to a gene: 6. The CDR3 is made up of 14 amino acids. Here the CDR3 DNA reads TGTGCCAGCAGGACAGGGGGGGAGGGTCAGCCCCAGCATCTT. It encodes CASRTGGEGQPQHL.

The rearrangement uses TRBV24-1 and TRBJ2-2; 7 positions match TRBD2. CDR1 and CDR2 from the germline V gene are KGHDR and SFDVKD. This CDR3 region has 15 residues. Losses at the gene ends were 3 bases for V and 5 bases for J; bases not matched to a gene: 5. The CDR3 region is CATSDPAGGTGELFF. The DNA for the CDR3 is TGTGCCACCAGTGATCCCGCCGGGGGGACCGGGGAGCTGTTTTTT.